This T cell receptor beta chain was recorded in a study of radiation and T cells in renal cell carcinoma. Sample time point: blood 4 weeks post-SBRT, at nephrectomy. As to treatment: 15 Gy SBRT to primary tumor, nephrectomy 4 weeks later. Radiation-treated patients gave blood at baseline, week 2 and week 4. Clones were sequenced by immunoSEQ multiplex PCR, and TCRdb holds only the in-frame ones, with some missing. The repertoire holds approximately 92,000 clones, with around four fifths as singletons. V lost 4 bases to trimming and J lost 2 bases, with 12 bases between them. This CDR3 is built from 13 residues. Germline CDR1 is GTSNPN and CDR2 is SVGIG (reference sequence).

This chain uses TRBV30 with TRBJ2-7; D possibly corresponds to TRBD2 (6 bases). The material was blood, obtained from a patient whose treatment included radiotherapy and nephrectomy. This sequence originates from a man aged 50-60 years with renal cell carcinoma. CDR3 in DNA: TGTGCCTGGAATTGGGGCGGGACCTACGAGCAGTACTTC. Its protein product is CAWNWGGTYEQYF.